This TCR beta chain was sequenced during a study of T-cell memory formation after mild COVID-19. From the 5' RACE reads, TCRdb called clonotypes with MiXCR, one entry per CDR3 protein. The sample records fewer than 700,000 distinct CDR3 sequences, about 20% being singletons. The sample taken for sequencing was PBMCs or a T cell subset sorted from them (not recorded which). This TCR was recovered from an adult woman who had mild COVID-19 (a few samples of this study predate the infection). Cell type and time point are not known.

The CDR3 here is CSVHEGETQYF. Written as DNA, the CDR3 is TGCAGCGTACATGAAGGGGAGACCCAGTACTTC. V and J are TRBV29-1 and TRBJ2-5; D call uncertain. Germline CDR1 is SQVTM and CDR2 is ANQGSEA. The CDR3 length is 11 residues. Trimming cost V 6 bases and J 5 bases, with 10 bases left between them.